The rows below give T cell receptor beta chains drawn from one sample of a study of PD-L1 blockade in urothelial cancer. The method was immunoSEQ multiplex PCR; TCRdb's version includes in-frame clones alone and lacks a portion of them. The table lists about 30,000 clones, over 75% of them singletons. Material: PBMCs, obtained around atezolizumab (anti-PD-L1) treatment. The source of these receptors is a man between 45 and 60 years old with urothelial cancer. CDR3s leave out the opening cysteine and the closing phenylalanine or tryptophan.

J gene: TRBJ2-7
V gene: TRBV12-5
CDR3 protein: ASGTSGSPPGSYEQY

J gene: TRBJ1-2
V gene: TRBV7-2
CDR3 protein: ASSLTGGAASYT

J gene: TRBJ2-7
V gene: TRBV10-3
CDR3 protein: AILGQGNEQY

J gene: TRBJ1-1
V gene: TRBV19
CDR3 protein: ASSDRGPGAEAF

J gene: TRBJ2-1
V gene: TRBV19
CDR3 protein: ASSIVEDRVTYNEQF

J gene: TRBJ2-7
V gene: TRBV5-4
CDR3 protein: ASSPGTSGSGEQY

J gene: TRBJ1-2
V gene: TRBV7-6
CDR3 protein: ASSPWQADVRKYGYT

J gene: TRBJ1-6
V gene: TRBV9
CDR3 protein: ASSVKGQSNSPLH

J gene: TRBJ2-2
V gene: TRBV5-1
CDR3 protein: ASSLPLAGVTGELF

J gene: TRBJ2-7
V gene: TRBV6-6
CDR3 protein: ASRQPGQGHYEQY

J gene: TRBJ2-7
V gene: TRBV13
CDR3 protein: ASSQDRGLSEQY

J gene: TRBJ2-5
V gene: TRBV27
CDR3 protein: ASSTQRTGQETQY

J gene: TRBJ2-5
V gene: TRBV10-3
CDR3 protein: AISEPRGGQETQY

J gene: TRBJ2-7
V gene: TRBV19
CDR3 protein: ASSPRQGAREQY

J gene: TRBJ2-2
V gene: TRBV2
CDR3 protein: ASSGGPGTGELF

J gene: TRBJ2-5
V gene: TRBV27
CDR3 protein: ASSPGKRGDWETQY

J gene: TRBJ2-5
V gene: TRBV7-3
CDR3 protein: ASSLPGTNQETQY